Sequencing of this T cell receptor beta chain was carried out in a study of CD8 T cells in Susac syndrome. An amount of RNA that ranged from about 0.45 to 1 ug was reverse transcribed with random hexamers. The amplification used immunoSEQ multiplex PCR on TCR beta CDR3; it spanned 54 Vbeta and 13 Jbeta. MiXCR was run by TCRdb on the immunoSEQ multiplex PCR reads, yielding one entry per CDR3 protein. The sample carries roughly 150,000 distinct CDR3 sequences, 85% to 95% recorded once. The CDR3 extends over 15 amino acids. The V gene's germline CDR1 is SGHDN and CDR2 FVKESK. V lost 4 bases and J 2 bases, leaving 12 bases between the germline ends.

The sequence was obtained from a human donor with Susac syndrome. The chain links TRBV14 to TRBJ2-1, with D tentatively TRBD2 (6 bases). What was sequenced was CD8+ T cells from PBMCs. The CDR3 coding sequence is TGTGCCAGCAGCCTCTGGGACTCCACCTACAATGAGCAGTTCTTC. Its protein is CASSLWDSTYNEQFF.